This T cell receptor beta chain was recovered during a study of early T cells in non-severe SARS-CoV-2 infection. At the level of the study: Bulk RNA isolated from unsorted whole blood underwent sequencing; chains were not paired. Study-wide findings and caveats: VDJdb matching skewed toward anti-spike CD8 responses, missing private and CD4 specificities.

Germline V gene data show CDR1 as LNHDA and CDR2 as SQIVND (reference sequence). CDR3 size: 15 residues. Trimming stripped 6 bases from V and 2 bases from J, with 14 bases between. This clonotype was counted a few times. Its target is not known. Researchers attached unique molecular identifiers to individual cDNA molecules. TCRdb analysed the 5' RACE reads with MiXCR anew, one entry per CDR3 protein. The sample includes tens of thousands of distinct CDR3 sequences, approximately 15% of them seen just once. The sample comprised whole blood. The clonotype was recovered from an adult who was a healthcare worker with PCR-confirmed SARS-CoV-2 infection or an uninfected control (not recorded which). The rearrangement uses TRBV19 and TRBJ1-5; D is perhaps TRBD1 (5 bases). The CDR3 sequence: CASRAFMGGNQPQHF. Written as DNA, the CDR3 is TGTGCCAGTAGGGCATTCATGGGGGGCAATCAGCCCCAGCATTTT.